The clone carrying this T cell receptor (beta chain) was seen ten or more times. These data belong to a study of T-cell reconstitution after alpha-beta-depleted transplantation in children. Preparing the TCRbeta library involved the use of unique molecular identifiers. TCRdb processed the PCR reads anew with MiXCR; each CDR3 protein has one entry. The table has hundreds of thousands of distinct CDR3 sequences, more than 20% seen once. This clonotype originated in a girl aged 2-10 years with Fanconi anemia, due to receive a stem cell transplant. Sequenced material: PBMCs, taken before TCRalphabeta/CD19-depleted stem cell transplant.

The CDR3 is CAHKHRGPHTEAFF. The CDR3 DNA reads as TGCGCTCATAAACACAGGGGGCCTCACACTGAAGCTTTCTTT. This chain uses TRBV20-1 with TRBJ1-1; 9 nucleotides align to TRBD1. There are 14 residues in the CDR3. Germline V CDR1 and CDR2: DFQATT, SNEGSKA (reference sequence).